This T cell receptor (beta chain) comes out of a study of blood T cell dynamics during melanoma immunotherapy. Study at large: Patients with metastatic melanoma got pembrolizumab or nivolumab-ipilimumab as first-line care.

A fixed DNA input of around 0.35 ug was used per bulk PBMC sample. The protocol was immunoSEQ multiplex PCR, while the TCRdb copy is restricted to in-frame clones and leaves out a portion. The sample lists approximately 13,000 clones, roughly 84% occurring once. Time point reported: pre-treatment baseline. Samples come from before therapy and from week 3 after the first blockade cycle. Prior systemic cancer therapy, immunosuppressant use and other active malignancies excluded patients. Sequenced material: blood, taken from a patient treated with checkpoint blockade. The receptor comes from a human donor with melanoma.

This CDR3 reads CASSPREGRDTQYF. CDR3 DNA: TGTGCCAGCAGCCCGCGGGAGGGCCGCGATACGCAGTATTTT. The V and J genes are TRBV7-2 and TRBJ2-3; 9 bases fit TRBD2. The CDR3 loop spans 14 amino acids. CDR1 is SGHTA, CDR2 FQGNSA, per germline. Trimming removed 5 bases from V and 6 bases from J; junction bases left unmatched: 6.